This passage covers 9 T cell receptor beta chains from one sample sequenced in a study of long-term antiretroviral therapy in people with HIV. Survey-level immunoSEQ v3.0 assays were run. Assay used: immunoSEQ multiplex PCR; TCRdb lists only in-frame clones, some missing. The sample gives tens of thousands of clones, about 89% of which show up once; around 5% is in the top ten. The input for sequencing was unsorted PBMCs, taken 0.1 years before starting antiretroviral therapy. Source of these receptors: a woman aged 45-65 years with HIV.

The chain couples TRBV27 to TRBJ2-1; 11 positions agree with TRBD2. The J segment lost 5 bases and the V segment lost 8 bases, leaving 5 bases of the junction unmatched. CDR3 length: 14 residues. CDR1 and CDR2 from the germline V gene are MNHEY and SMNVEV (reference sequence). CDR3 sequence reads: CASSTSGANNEQFF. CDR3 nucleotide sequence: TGTGCCAGCTCGACTAGCGGGGCTAACAATGAGCAGTTCTTC.

V gene TRBV10-2 combines with J gene TRBJ2-3, with D perhaps TRBD1 (6 bases). The CDR3 runs to 15 residues. V was shortened by 4 bases and J by 0 bases, with 11 bases between the two germline ends. Germline V gene lookup returns CDR1 WSHSY and CDR2 SAAADI. The CDR3 here is CASSAPDRSTDTQYF. The CDR3 DNA reads TGCGCCAGCAGTGCCCCCGACAGGAGCACAGATACGCAGTATTTT.

This clone appeared once. The chain couples TRBV6-5 to TRBJ1-2, with 9 bases aligning to TRBD1. CDR1 MNHEY and CDR2 SVGAGI come from the germline V gene. The trim removed 2 bases at V and 6 bases at J, leaving 10 bases unmatched. The CDR3 consists of 16 residues. The CDR3 loop is CASSYQVPGQGNGYTF. CDR3 in DNA: TGTGCCAGCAGTTACCAAGTCCCGGGACAGGGAAATGGCTACACCTTC.

This CDR3 reads CASSGTAGSAAFF. DNA of the CDR3: TGTGCCAGCAGTGGTACAGCGGGTAGCGCAGCTTTCTTT. V usage is TRBV2 and J usage is TRBJ1-1; D unclear. The CDR3 consists of 13 residues. Germline CDR1 is SNHLY and CDR2 is FYNNEI. The V gene lost 4 bases and the J gene lost 10 bases, with 16 bases spanning the gap.

The V and J genes are TRBV11-1 and TRBJ1-6; D gene uncertain. Germline-derived CDR1 and CDR2 are SGHAT and FQDESV (reference sequence). V lost 5 bases and J lost 7, with 12 bases in between. The CDR3 is 14 residues long. CDR3 protein: CASSPRGVNSPLHF. CDR3 coding DNA: TGTGCCAGCAGCCCCCGTGGGGTGAATTCACCCCTCCACTTT.

The chain links TRBV5-6 to TRBJ1-2; no definite D call. Germline values: CDR1 SGHDT, CDR2 YYEEEE. The length of the CDR3 is 18 residues. The V and J ends lost 4 bases and 1 base respectively, with 23 bases between them. The CDR3 nucleotides read TGTGCCAGCAGCCCAGACTTCAACCCGTGGACGGTTAACTATGGCTACACCTTC. It is translated as CASSPDFNPWTVNYGYTF.

This chain links TRBV29-1 with TRBJ1-1, with 9 bases that match TRBD1. From germline, CDR1 is SQVTM and CDR2 ANQGSEA. The V segment lost 5 bases and the J segment 0 bases; nucleotides outside the gene matches: 4. There are 14 residues in the CDR3. CDR3 sequence: CSVQTGGVNTEAFF. Written as DNA, the CDR3 is TGCAGCGTTCAGACAGGGGGGGTGAACACTGAAGCTTTCTTT.

The chain links TRBV30 to TRBJ1-5, with 7 bases matching TRBD1. The ends lost 5 bases at V and 2 bases at J; junction bases unmatched: 6. In germline, CDR1 is GTSNPN, CDR2 SVGIG (reference sequence). The CDR3 extends over 14 amino acids. Here the CDR3 reads CAWAQGFGNQPQHF. The CDR3 nucleotides read TGTGCCTGGGCACAGGGGTTTGGCAATCAGCCCCAGCATTTT.

The count of this clone is one. J is TRBJ1-4 and V is TRBV6-1; D unresolved. The CDR3 runs to 12 residues. Trimming left V 8 bases short and J 8 bases short, with 12 bases between. Germline V lookup: CDR1 MNHNS, CDR2 SASEGT. The CDR3 protein is CASCPGWEKLFF. The CDR3 bases are TGTGCCAGCTGTCCGGGGTGGGAAAAACTGTTTTTT.